This T cell receptor beta chain was retrieved from a study of spatial heterogeneity in lung cancer. Findings and caveats of the study: Detection of ubiquitous tumor TCRs in blood was higher at resection than follow-up.

The time point is: sample taken at primary tumor resection. Sequencing covered unsorted whole RNA taken from tumor, nontumor lung or frozen PBMC. Concerning this clonotype: Its specificity is not known. An end of the junction differs from the germline gene, which may be a read error.

Via MiXCR, TCRdb re-called the 5' RACE reads, giving one row per CDR3 protein. The data contain roughly 70,000 distinct CDR3 sequences, 10% to 15% of them singletons. Germline CDR1 and CDR2: SGHRS and YFSETQ. The CDR3 runs 16 residues. The specimen was PBMCs, collected at surgery. This chain uses TRBV5-1 with TRBJ1-1; TRBD1 matches at 8 bases. The TCR sequence derives from a male donor with early-stage non-small cell lung cancer. The CDR3 sequence is CASSLGQANPSAEAFF. The CDR3 coding sequence is TGCGCCAGCAGTTTGGGACAGGCTAACCCTTCAGCTGAAGCTTTCTTT.